These 21 T cell receptor beta chains were all obtained from the same sample, sequenced in a study of control samples from healthy donors and cancer patients. Clones were sequenced by immunoSEQ multiplex PCR, and TCRdb holds only the in-frame ones, with some missing. The table lists 210,000 or so clones, roughly nine tenths of them singletons. Specimen: blood. The receptors come from a man younger than 40 in good health.

Turning to this clone: The same CDR3 is also encoded by other DNA sequences in this sample. The chain has TRBV2 and TRBJ1-1, with 8 bases identical to TRBD1. Germline lookup yields CDR1 SNHLY and CDR2 FYNNEI. This CDR3 comprises 13 residues. The junction had 2 bases not matched to a gene; V was cut back by 6 bases and J by 2 bases. DNA for the CDR3: TGTGCCAGCAGGCAGGGGGCTAACACTGAAGCTTTCTTT. The encoded protein is CASRQGANTEAFF.

The chain links TRBV25-1 to TRBJ1-1, with 7 bases lining up with TRBD1. V was clipped by 4 bases and J by 0 bases; unmatched bases: 5. The V gene's germline CDR1 is MGHDK and CDR2 SYGVNS. This CDR3 comprises 15 residues. This CDR3 reads CASSGGQILNTEAFF. CDR3 nucleotides: TGTGCCAGCAGTGGGGGACAGATTCTGAACACTGAAGCTTTCTTT.

The chain uses TRBV20-1 and TRBJ2-3, with D uncertain. The CDR3 runs to 14 residues. Trimming took off 3 bases at V and 1 base at J, with 11 bases between the two ends. Germline V CDR1 and CDR2: DFQATT, SNEGSKA (reference sequence). CDR3 in amino acids: CSASLGLGTDTQYF. CDR3 DNA sequence: TGCAGTGCTAGTCTAGGTCTCGGCACAGATACGCAGTATTTT.

This chain connects TRBV6-5 to TRBJ1-5; 7 positions agree with TRBD1. Germline CDR1 MNHEY, CDR2 SVGAGI. V gave up 8 bases and J gave up 6 bases; unmatched junction bases: 10. This CDR3 has 14 amino acids. CDR3 protein: CASLMEGAAQPQHF. DNA for the CDR3: TGTGCCAGCCTCATGGAGGGGGCCGCTCAGCCCCAGCATTTT.

This chain uses TRBV27 with TRBJ1-2; D uncertain. V lost 5 bases and J 0 bases, leaving 16 bases between the germline ends. Germline V gene lookup returns CDR1 MNHEY and CDR2 SMNVEV (reference sequence). This CDR3 has 16 residues. CDR3 coding DNA: TGTGCCAGCAGTCGAACCCAGGCAGTGACTAACTATGGCTACACCTTC. Its protein product is CASSRTQAVTNYGYTF.

This clone has only one observation. Other DNA sequences within the sample encode an identical CDR3. This chain connects TRBV19 to TRBJ1-5, with unresolved D. The V and J ends lost 0 bases and 2 bases respectively, with 2 bases between them. The CDR3 totals 13 residues. Germline V gives CDR1 LNHDA, CDR2 SQIVND (reference sequence). As DNA, the CDR3 is TGTGCCAGTAGTATAGAAGGCAATCAGCCCCAGCATTTT. It codes for CASSIEGNQPQHF. The full variable domain, in which reference TRBV19 and TRBJ1-5 provide the parts outside the CDR3, is DGGITQSPKYLFRKEGQNVTLSCEQNLNHDAMYWYRQDPGQGLRLIYYSQIVNDFQKGDIAEGYSVSREKKESFPLTVTSAQKNPTAFYLCASSIEGNQPQHFGDGTRLSIL.

This chain connects TRBV9 to TRBJ2-1, with a tentative D call TRBD2 (5 bases). The CDR3 is 14 amino acids. CDR1 is SGDLS, CDR2 YYNGEE, per germline. Trimming shortened V by 1 base and J by 6 bases, and 11 bases separated the two germline ends. The CDR3 DNA is TGTGCCAGCAGCGTAACCCCTCGGGGCAATGAGCAGTTCTTC. This codes for CASSVTPRGNEQFF.

This chain connects TRBV3-1 (or the pseudogene TRBV3-2) to TRBJ2-7, with TRBD2 identical over 15 bases. The CDR3 length is 18 residues. Per germline, CDR1 LGHDT and CDR2 YNNKEL (reference sequence). V lost 1 base and J lost 7; bases outside the gene matches: 11. CDR3 DNA: TGTGCCAGCAGCCAAGGGACTAGCGGGGGGGCCGGGGCTTGGGAGCAGTACTTC. It is translated as CASSQGTSGGAGAWEQYF.

The rearrangement uses TRBV6-6 and TRBJ1-1; D might be TRBD1 (5 bases). Trimming pared 4 bases from V and 1 base from J, leaving 10 bases between. The CDR3 extends over 14 amino acids. Germline values: CDR1 MNHNY, CDR2 SVGAGI (reference sequence). The CDR3 DNA sequence: TGTGCCAGCAGTTCCGGGACGGCGAACACTGAAGCTTTCTTT. The encoded protein is CASSSGTANTEAFF.

This chain links TRBV30 with TRBJ2-3, with 10 positions matching TRBD2. CDR1 is GTSNPN and CDR2 is SVGIG in the germline V gene (reference sequence). Trimming cost V 0 bases and J 2 bases; bases outside gene matches: 8. The CDR3 runs 17 residues. CDR3 sequence: CAWSVGVAGGPTDTQYF. As DNA, the CDR3 is TGTGCCTGGAGTGTAGGAGTAGCGGGGGGCCCCACAGATACGCAGTATTTT. Full variable domain (remainder filled in from reference TRBV30 and TRBJ2-3): SQTIHQWPATLVQPVGSPLSLECTVEGTSNPNLYWYRQAAGRGLQLLFYSVGIGQISSEVPQNLSASRPQDRQFILSSKKLLLSDSGFYLCAWSVGVAGGPTDTQYFGPGTRLTVL.

The J gene is TRBJ2-1, the V gene TRBV7-6; 13 bases line up with TRBD2. Germline-derived CDR1 and CDR2 are SGHVS and FNYEAQ. V lost 2 bases to trimming and J lost 8 bases; unmatched junction nucleotides: 18. The CDR3 has 20 residues. The CDR3: CASSLPLLAGGRVPNHEQFF. For the CDR3, the DNA is TGTGCCAGCAGCTTACCCCTACTAGCGGGGGGGCGGGTCCCCAATCATGAGCAGTTCTTC.

The chain links TRBV6-2 or TRBV6-3 to TRBJ2-7; 11 nucleotides agree with TRBD2. Germline V gene lookup returns CDR1 MNHEY and CDR2 SVGEGT. The junction had 6 bases not matched to a gene; V was cut back by 5 bases and J by 6 bases. The CDR3 has 14 residues. CDR3 protein: CASSTIAGGREQYF. For the CDR3, the DNA is TGTGCCAGCAGTACAATAGCGGGGGGGCGCGAGCAGTACTTC.

The count of this clone is one. The V and J genes are TRBV12-3 or TRBV12-4 and TRBJ1-2; maybe TRBD1 (6 bases). The CDR3 covers 13 residues. The V end was cut by 4 bases, the J end by 5 bases, with 11 bases between. CDR3 loop: CASSSDRRYGYTF. For the CDR3, the DNA is TGTGCCAGCAGTTCAGACAGGAGGTATGGCTACACCTTC.

This sequence joins TRBV5-6 and TRBJ2-7; no clear D. CDR1 is SGHDT, CDR2 YYEEEE, per germline. This CDR3 is built from 13 residues. Trimming took off 1 base at V and 4 bases at J, with 9 bases between the two ends. In DNA form, the CDR3 reads TGTGCCAGCAGCTTGTTTGGGGTGTACGAGCAGTACTTC. Its translation: CASSLFGVYEQYF.

This clone was detected only a few times. The chain links TRBV9 to TRBJ1-6; 7 nucleotides match TRBD1. Germline values: CDR1 SGDLS, CDR2 YYNGEE. CDR3 length: 14 residues. The ends lost 0 bases at V and 6 bases at J; junction bases unmatched: 0. CDR3 coding DNA: TGTGCCAGCAGCGTAGGACAGGGTAATTCACCCCTCCACTTT. Translation gives CASSVGQGNSPLHF.

The gene calls are TRBV23-1 and TRBJ1-5; 7 bases agree with TRBD1. TRBV23-1 is labeled an ORF, and its function is uncertain. The CDR3 is 17 residues long. V lost 5 bases to trimming and J lost 3 bases; unmatched junction nucleotides: 13. The DNA of the CDR3 is TGCGCCAGCAGTTCTCAAAGGGACAGCATGGACAATCAGCCCCAGCATTTT. Protein product: CASSSQRDSMDNQPQHF.

This chain joins TRBV11-2 and TRBJ2-1; no definite D call. The germline V and J ends were trimmed by 3 bases and 0 bases, with 6 bases remaining between them. The germline CDR1 and CDR2 sequences are SGHAT and FQNNGV. The CDR3 spans 14 residues. CDR3 nucleotides: TGTGCCAGCAGCTTGATGAGCTCCTACAATGAGCAGTTCTTC. Amino acid sequence: CASSLMSSYNEQFF.

The rearrangement joins TRBV28 to TRBJ1-5; 10 bases map to TRBD1. This CDR3 contains 16 residues. Germline V gene data show CDR1 as MDHEN and CDR2 as SYDVKM. V shed 5 bases and J 2 bases; nucleotides not matched to a gene: 6. This chain's CDR3 is CASSRPGTGGNQPQHF. The CDR3 DNA reads as TGTGCCAGCAGTCGACCCGGGACAGGGGGCAATCAGCCCCAGCATTTT.

The J gene is TRBJ2-1, the V gene TRBV3-1 (or the pseudogene TRBV3-2); 8 bases align to TRBD2. The CDR3 consists of 16 residues. V was clipped by 1 base and J by 4 bases; unmatched bases: 6. Germline V gene lookup returns CDR1 LGHDT and CDR2 YNNKEL (reference sequence). The CDR3 spells CASSQGVAGLYNEQFF. The CDR3 coding sequence is TGTGCCAGCAGCCAAGGCGTAGCGGGACTGTACAATGAGCAGTTCTTC.

This rearrangement joins TRBV18 to TRBJ1-2; a weak D match, TRBD1 (6 bases). The V and J ends lost 2 bases and 2 bases respectively, with 15 bases between them. CDR3 length: 16 amino acids. Per germline, CDR1 KGHSH and CDR2 LQKENI. CDR3 nucleotides: TGTGCCAGCTCACCAAGGGGGGCACAAAGAAACTATGGCTACACCTTC. Translating gives CASSPRGAQRNYGYTF.

J is TRBJ2-1 and V is TRBV2; D is unresolved. This CDR3 region has 18 residues. The germline V gene has CDR1 SNHLY and CDR2 FYNNEI. Trimming shortened V by 0 bases and J by 2 bases, and 17 bases separated the two germline ends. The CDR3 region has the DNA TGTGCCAGCAGTGAAGCGGACCTATGGGAATTTCCCTACAATGAGCAGTTCTTC. Encoded protein: CASSEADLWEFPYNEQFF.